A selection of T cell receptor beta chains follows, all from one sample in a study of regulatory T cells in long-lasting Graves disease. Each CDR3 protein gets one entry after TCRdb re-called the multiplex PCR reads with MiXCR. The sample yields roughly 490,000 distinct CDR3 sequences, roughly 22% seen once. The sample was peripheral blood mononuclear cells (PBMCs), taken when the disease was refractory, from a patient treated with antithyroid drugs. Receptors were obtained from a female donor with Graves disease. CDR3s include the opening cysteine and the closing phenylalanine or tryptophan. Each record gives: clone size, J gene, V gene, D gene, CDR3 protein, CDR3 DNA. A D gene is named only where the DNA matches it firmly. The size of a clone is reported for some rows only, either as once, few or many, or as a class for expanded clones.

few | TRBJ1-5 | TRBV20-1 | NA | CSASLLDISNQPQHF | TGCAGTGCTAGCCTCCTGGACATTAGCAATCAGCCCCAGCATTTT
NA | TRBJ2-7 | TRBV3-1 | NA | CASSQDPDSIYEQYF | TGTGCCAGCAGCCAAGACCCAGACAGTATCTACGAGCAGTACTTC
many | TRBJ2-7 | TRBV11-2 | NA | CASSLRGSAYEQYF | TGTGCCAGCAGCTTACGAGGCAGTGCCTACGAGCAGTACTTC
many | TRBJ1-2 | TRBV11-3 | NA | CASSLDGDSNYGYTF | TGTGCCAGCAGCTTAGATGGAGACAGCAACTATGGCTACACCTTC
many | TRBJ2-2 | TRBV2 | NA | CASSEGGYTGELFF | TGTGCCAGCAGTGAAGGAGGGTACACCGGGGAGCTGTTTTTT
few | TRBJ1-4 | TRBV5-1 | NA | CASSPDTSTNEKLFF | TGCGCCAGCAGCCCGGACACATCAACTAATGAAAAACTGTTTTTT
many | TRBJ2-6 | TRBV28 | NA | CASSRTTGANVLTF | TGTGCCAGCAGCAGGACGACTGGGGCCAACGTCCTGACTTTC
NA | TRBJ2-5 | TRBV19 | TRBD1 | CASRSRDRAQETQYF | TGTGCCAGTAGAAGCCGGGACAGGGCCCAAGAGACCCAGTACTTC
NA | TRBJ2-2 | TRBV7-9 | TRBD2 | CASSPGLAGVPNTGELFF | TGTGCCAGCAGCCCCGGACTAGCGGGGGTTCCGAACACCGGGGAGCTGTTTTTT
many | TRBJ2-5 | TRBV6-1 | TRBD1 | CASSTPTTGGRRETQYF | TGTGCCAGCAGTACTCCCACCACAGGGGGAAGGAGAGAGACCCAGTACTTC
NA | TRBJ2-2 | TRBV24-1 | NA | CATGDHGELFF | TGTGCCACGGGGGATCACGGGGAGCTGTTTTTT
few | TRBJ1-5 | TRBV6-5 | TRBD1 | CASSYTGGRNQPQHF | TGTGCCAGCAGTTACACAGGGGGCCGCAATCAGCCCCAGCATTTT
NA | TRBJ2-3 | TRBV28 | TRBD2 | CASSFVAGGGTDTQYF | TGTGCCAGCAGTTTCGTAGCGGGAGGGGGAACAGATACGCAGTATTTT
many | TRBJ1-2 | TRBV2 | NA | CASSDWGSEYGYTF | TGTGCCAGCAGTGACTGGGGCTCGGAGTATGGCTACACCTTC
NA | TRBJ1-5 | TRBV3-1 | NA | CASSQDRGTHSNQPQHF | TGTGCCAGCAGCCAAGATCGGGGGACCCATAGCAATCAGCCCCAGCATTTT
few | TRBJ2-7 | TRBV6-2/TRBV6-3 | NA | CASSYHRVLSEQYF | TGTGCCAGCAGTTACCACAGGGTTTTAAGTGAGCAGTACTTC
many | TRBJ2-7 | TRBV28 | NA | CASSRGGSEQYF | TGTGCCTCTTCCCGGGGTGGAAGCGAGCAGTACTTC
few | TRBJ1-1 | TRBV5-5 | NA | CASSSPGAVNTEAFF | TGTGCCAGCAGCTCCCCGGGGGCAGTGAACACTGAAGCTTTCTTT
many | TRBJ2-7 | TRBV12-3/TRBV12-4 | NA | CASSLGDGSYEQYF | TGTGCCAGCAGTTTGGGGGACGGATCCTACGAGCAGTACTTC
NA | TRBJ1-3 | TRBV6-1 | NA | CASSRQDSGNTIYF | TGTGCCAGCAGTCGGCAGGACTCTGGAAACACCATATATTTT
once | TRBJ2-2 | TRBV5-1 | NA | CASSPTEAAGELFF | TGCGCCAGCAGCCCGACAGAGGCGGCCGGGGAGCTGTTTTTT
many | TRBJ1-1 | TRBV28 | TRBD1 | CASSLARTGSTEAFF | TGTGCCAGCAGTTTGGCTCGGACAGGGAGCACTGAAGCTTTCTTT
few | TRBJ2-2 | TRBV9 | TRBD1 | CASSVGQGFAGELFF | TGTGCCAGCAGCGTAGGACAGGGTTTTGCCGGGGAGCTGTTTTTT
NA | TRBJ1-1 | TRBV30 | NA | CAWLTVRAFF | TGTGCCTGGCTGACCGTGCGGGCTTTCTTT
many | TRBJ2-7 | TRBV6-2/TRBV6-3 | TRBD2 | CASSDWGGEGEQYF | TGTGCCAGCAGTGACTGGGGGGGTGAAGGCGAGCAGTACTTC
NA | TRBJ2-5 | TRBV25-1 | NA | CASSEYSNQETQYF | TGTGCCAGCAGTGAATACTCGAACCAAGAGACCCAGTACTTC
NA | TRBJ1-2 | TRBV4-3 | NA | CASSQDLSAGSYGYTF | TGCGCCAGCAGCCAAGATCTTTCCGCAGGCAGCTATGGCTACACCTTC
many | TRBJ1-6 | TRBV20-1 | NA | CSASEGPSPLHF | TGCAGTGCTAGTGAGGGTCCTTCACCCCTCCACTTT
few | TRBJ1-6 | TRBV7-9 | TRBD1 | CASSLEQGISPLHF | TGTGCCAGCAGCTTAGAACAGGGGATTTCACCCCTCCACTTT
few | TRBJ2-5 | TRBV7-3 | TRBD2 | CASSSLTSVQETQYF | TGTGCCAGCAGCTCCCTCACTAGCGTCCAAGAGACCCAGTACTTC
NA | TRBJ2-4 | TRBV2 | NA | CASSEVVGQAKNIQYF | TGTGCCAGCAGTGAAGTAGTAGGGCAGGCCAAAAACATTCAGTACTTC
few | TRBJ1-6 | TRBV7-3 | NA | CASSLTDRLGSPLHF | TGTGCCAGCAGCTTAACCGACAGGCTGGGTTCACCCCTCCACTTT
many | TRBJ1-5 | TRBV2 | NA | CASSVQGGFQPQHF | TGTGCCAGCAGTGTTCAGGGAGGATTTCAGCCCCAGCATTTT
few | TRBJ2-7 | TRBV10-3 | NA | CAITEGTPYEQYF | TGTGCCATCACCGAAGGGACCCCCTACGAGCAGTACTTC
many | TRBJ2-7 | TRBV28 | TRBD2 | CASNLERGFDEQYF | TGTGCCAGCAACCTGGAGCGGGGGTTCGACGAGCAGTACTTC
NA | TRBJ2-1 | TRBV28 | TRBD2 | CASSNPGLAYNEQFF | TGTGCCAGCAGTAATCCGGGACTAGCCTACAATGAGCAGTTCTTC
many | TRBJ1-1 | TRBV12-3/TRBV12-4 | NA | CASSSPAEAFF | TGTGCCAGCAGTTCGCCAGCCGAAGCTTTCTTT
few | TRBJ1-2 | TRBV7-2 | NA | CASSTYPQGGYTF | TGTGCCAGCAGCACTTACCCCCAGGGGGGCTACACCTTC
NA | TRBJ2-1 | TRBV7-7 | NA | CASSRDGGRTYNEQFF | TGTGCTAGCAGTAGAGATGGGGGTAGGACCTACAATGAGCAGTTCTTC
many | TRBJ2-7 | TRBV10-3 | TRBD2 | CASGTTSNYEQYF | TGTGCCAGCGGGACTACCTCCAACTACGAGCAGTACTTC
many | TRBJ1-1 | TRBV7-8 | NA | CASSSGYTEAFF | TGTGCCAGCAGCTCTGGGTACACTGAAGCTTTCTTT
NA | TRBJ1-6 | TRBV7-8 | NA | CASSLGGRMDSPLHF | TGTGCCAGCAGCTTAGGAGGGAGGATGGATTCACCCCTCCACTTT
many | TRBJ1-1 | TRBV28 | NA | CASRGQFVGAPAFF | TGTGCCAGCAGAGGGCAATTCGTTGGGGCTCCAGCTTTCTTT
few | TRBJ1-1 | TRBV9 | NA | CASSVTAITEAFF | TGTGCCAGCAGCGTGACAGCTATCACTGAAGCTTTCTTT
NA | TRBJ1-5 | TRBV7-8 | NA | CASSLWWDSNQPQHF | TGTGCCAGCAGCTTATGGTGGGATAGCAATCAGCCCCAGCATTTT
NA | TRBJ2-7 | TRBV11-3 | TRBD2 | CASSLALWGTSGGDSYEQYF | TGTGCCAGCAGCTTAGCCCTGTGGGGTACTAGCGGAGGGGATTCCTACGAGCAGTACTTC
NA | TRBJ2-2 | TRBV5-1 | NA | CASSLRALNTGELFF | TGCGCCAGCAGCTTGCGGGCGTTGAACACCGGGGAGCTGTTTTTT
many | TRBJ1-1 | TRBV9 | NA | CASSNPPLNTEAFF | TGTGCCAGCAGCAACCCCCCCCTGAACACTGAAGCTTTCTTT